The present T cell receptor beta chain was sequenced within a study of memory CD4+ T cells and cytomegalovirus serostatus. Whole-study context: Donors were healthy Belgian adults, several CMV seropositive and around 24 seronegative.

Findings and caveats of the study: Suggested: most of the CMV-linked TCR signature lies in CD4+ memory cells.

The sort gate was single viable CD3+CD4+CD8-CD45RO+ cells for memory CD4+ T cells. CD4+ T cells were isolated by positive magnetic selection. Turning to this clone: Its antigen is not known.

J was trimmed by 0 bases and V by 8 bases; bases with no gene match: 6. CDR1 and CDR2 from the germline V gene are MNHNY and SVGAGI (reference sequence). This CDR3 comprises 15 residues. TCRdb keeps only in-frame clones here, not all; method: immunoSEQ multiplex PCR. The table includes around 99,000 clones, approximately 80% detected once. The clonotype comes from an adult in good health and CMV-seropositive. Sample: memory CD4+ T cells from blood. The chain uses TRBV6-6 and TRBJ2-1; 8 nucleotides line up with TRBD1. The CDR3 sequence: CASGQTGVSYNEQFF. For the CDR3, the DNA is TGTGCCAGCGGACAGACAGGGGTCTCCTACAATGAGCAGTTCTTC.